This T cell receptor beta chain came from a study of T cell changes during pregnancy in multiple sclerosis. Between the trimmed V and J ends, which lost 1 base and 1 base, there was a span of 12 bases. Germline CDR1 and CDR2: SGHRS and YFSETQ. The CDR3 runs 15 residues. This clone has only one observation. The method was immunoSEQ multiplex PCR; TCRdb's version includes in-frame clones alone and lacks a portion of them. The sample yields roughly 52,000 clones, 94% seen once. This receptor was identified in a female donor with multiple sclerosis, enrolled in a pregnancy study. The V call is TRBV5-1, the J call TRBJ2-7; perhaps TRBD1 as D (6 bases). Sequences were derived from CD8+ T cells from peripheral blood mononuclear cells, sampled in the third trimester of pregnancy. CDR3 region: CASSLFGTNSYEQYF. The CDR3 nucleotides read TGCGCCAGCAGCTTGTTCGGGACAAATTCCTACGAGCAGTACTTC. Complete variable domain (other parts from reference TRBV5-1 and TRBJ2-7): KAGVTQTPRYLIKTRGQQVTLSCSPISGHRSVSWYQQTPGQGLQFLFEYFSETQRNKGNFPGRFSGRQFSNSRSEMNVSTLELGDSALYLCASSLFGTNSYEQYFGPGTRLTVT.